This TCR beta chain was identified in a study of beta chain features in type 1 diabetes. Looking at the study overall: Age, gender and cell yields were similar between patients and healthy donors.

In its sample, this clone was seen once. Its antigen is undetermined. Investigators reverse transcribed all isolated RNA, so they sequenced expressed TCRB transcripts. Only in-frame clones appear in the TCRdb table, and some are missing; sequencing was by immunoSEQ multiplex PCR. The table includes approximately 70,000 clones, about 50% detected once. Study-wide points: Type 1 diabetes patients had fewer VDJ junction insertions and more deletions. The study found moderately but significantly shorter TCRB CDR3s in all four CD4+ subsets of Type 1 diabetes patients.

CD45RO/CCR7/CD25/CD127/CD95/CD27 staining was used to isolate CD4+ naive, central memory, regulatory and stem cell-like memory cells by sorting. The CDR3 extends over 14 amino acids. V lost 6 bases and J lost 5; bases outside the gene matches: 6. Per germline, CDR1 MNHEY and CDR2 SMNVEV (reference sequence). The sequencing sample was made of central memory CD4+ T cells from blood. The V and J genes are TRBV27 and TRBJ2-3, with 9 bases identical to TRBD2. This TCR derives from a man aged 25 to 40 with type 1 diabetes. CDR3 in amino acids: CASRESSGRDTQYF. CDR3 coding DNA: TGTGCCAGCAGGGAGAGTAGCGGGAGAGATACGCAGTATTTT.